Listed below are T cell receptor beta chains from one sample, sequenced in a study of cytomegalovirus exposure and HLA in healthy donors. The protocol was immunoSEQ multiplex PCR, while the TCRdb copy is restricted to in-frame clones and leaves out a portion. There are 100,000 to 150,000 clones in the sample; about three quarters occur only once, and around 2.7% lies in the top ten. The sequencing sample was made of PBMCs. The source of these receptors is a woman in her 40s in good health and CMV-seropositive. CDR3s include the opening cysteine and the closing phenylalanine or tryptophan. A D gene is named only where the DNA matches it firmly. Expanded clones get a size class; other rows say once, few or many, or leave the size out.

cdr3_aa cdr3_nt j_call v_call clone_size d_call
CASSQDNPVRTDTQYF TGTGCCAGCAGCCAAGATAACCCGGTGCGGACAGATACGCAGTATTTT TRBJ2-3 TRBV4-2 . .
CASSFQQGRSTGKLFF TGTGCCAGCAGTTTCCAACAGGGGCGATCTACCGGGAAACTGTTTTTT TRBJ1-4 TRBV27 . TRBD1
CASGRRDREYEQYF TGTGCCAGTGGCCGCCGGGACAGGGAATACGAGCAGTACTTC TRBJ2-7 TRBV19 . TRBD1
CASSPTTSERTYEQYF TGTGCCAGCAGCCCGACGACTAGCGAACGAACCTACGAGCAGTACTTC TRBJ2-7 TRBV7-9 . TRBD2
CAWSVRGRGSEQYF TGTGCCTGGAGTGTCAGGGGCAGGGGTAGCGAGCAGTACTTC TRBJ2-7 TRBV30 . .
CAISRQGALNTEAFF TGTGCCATCAGTCGGCAGGGGGCATTGAACACTGAAGCTTTCTTT TRBJ1-1 TRBV10-3 . TRBD1
CASIPTPGLGGYNEQFF TGTGCCAGCATCCCCACCCCGGGACTAGGGGGCTACAATGAGCAGTTCTTC TRBJ2-1 TRBV12-1 . .
CASSGTSGGVYNEQFF TGTGCCAGCAGCGGGACTAGCGGGGGGGTTTACAATGAGCAGTTCTTC TRBJ2-1 TRBV5-4 . TRBD2
CASSPTRDTQYF TGTGCCAGCAGTCCGACTAGAGATACGCAGTATTTT TRBJ2-3 TRBV6-5 . .
CASSYTGGEKLFF TGTGCCAGCAGTTATACGGGTGGCGAAAAACTGTTTTTT TRBJ1-4 TRBV6-1 few .
CASSLGQSINQPQHF TGTGCCAGCAGTTTGGGACAGAGTATCAATCAGCCCCAGCATTTT TRBJ1-5 TRBV2 . TRBD1